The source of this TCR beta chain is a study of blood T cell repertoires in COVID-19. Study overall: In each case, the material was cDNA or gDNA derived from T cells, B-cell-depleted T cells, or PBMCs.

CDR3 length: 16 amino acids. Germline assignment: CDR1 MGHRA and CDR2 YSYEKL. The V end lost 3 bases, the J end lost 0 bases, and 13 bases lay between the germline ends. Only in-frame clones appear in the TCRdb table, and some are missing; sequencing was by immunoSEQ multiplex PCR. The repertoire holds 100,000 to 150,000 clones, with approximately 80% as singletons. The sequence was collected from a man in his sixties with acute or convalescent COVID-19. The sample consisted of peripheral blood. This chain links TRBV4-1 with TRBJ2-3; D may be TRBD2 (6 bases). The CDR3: CASSQAIAESTDTQYF. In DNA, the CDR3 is TGCGCCAGCAGCCAGGCCATAGCGGAGAGCACAGATACGCAGTATTTT.